The T cell receptor beta chain under discussion was sequenced for a study of shared clonotypes between healthy human individuals. Findings of the study overall: For naive CD4 cells, roughly 5% of clonotypes were shared across a handful of donors.

From germline, CDR1 is SGHRS and CDR2 YFSETQ. J lost 3 bases, V lost 3 bases, and 6 bases had no gene match. There are 15 residues in the CDR3. The authors distributed each subset's genomic DNA evenly over several immunoSEQ plates. Authors' methods: Quality scores were absent from the junction-only immunoSEQ sequences, so filtering differed. Assay: immunoSEQ multiplex PCR; the TCRdb copy retains only in-frame clones and omits some. The V and J calls and clone size were taken over from that table, and D and trimming were inferred from the DNA. Of hundreds of thousands of clones in the sample, around 72% are singletons; the top ten hold about 2%. Splitting of CD4+ cells produced CD45RA+ naive and CD45RA-negative memory subsets. A word on this clone: Its matching antigen is unknown.

The TCR was taken from a woman aged 30 to 39 in good health. The sample consisted of memory CD4+ T cells sorted from blood. Subset: CD45RA-negative fraction. The chain carries TRBV5-1 and TRBJ2-1; TRBD1 matches 7 bases. The CDR3 DNA is TGCGCCAGCAGCTGGGACAGAAACATCTACAATGAGCAGTTCTTC. This gives the protein CASSWDRNIYNEQFF.